These T cell receptor beta chains were read from a single sample in a study of T cell responses to AZD1222 COVID-19 vaccine. Repertoires were generated with immunoSEQ multiplex PCR, while TCRdb's copy carries only in-frame clones and drops some. The table lists about 150,000 clones, about 91% of them singletons. The source material was peripheral blood, sampled on day 0 of MenACWY control vaccination. The receptor source for this set is an adult in good health. CDR3s include the opening cysteine and the closing phenylalanine or tryptophan. The D gene is left open where the match is weak. Expanded clones get a size class; other rows say once, few or many, or leave the size out.

d_gene	v_gene	abundance	j_gene	CDR3aa	CDR3nt
.	TRBV6-5	.	TRBJ2-7	CASSRQGREQYF	TGTGCCAGCAGTCGTCAGGGGCGAGAGCAGTACTTC
.	TRBV19	.	TRBJ1-1	CASSTWEFEAFF	TGTGCCAGTAGTACCTGGGAATTTGAAGCTTTCTTT
.	TRBV3-1/TRBV3-2	.	TRBJ2-4	CASSQEVLRDLNIQYF	TGTGCCAGCAGCCAAGAGGTCCTCAGGGATCTAAACATTCAGTACTTC
.	TRBV28	.	TRBJ1-1	CASSLVGLNTEAFF	TGTGCCAGCAGTTTAGTGGGTTTGAACACTGAAGCTTTCTTT
TRBD2	TRBV9	few	TRBJ2-2	CASSPTSGGEATGELFF	TGTGCCAGCAGCCCGACTAGCGGGGGGGAGGCCACCGGGGAGCTGTTTTTT
TRBD2	TRBV2	few	TRBJ2-1	CASRKGREGHNEQFF	TGTGCCTCAAGAAAGGGACGGGAGGGCCATAATGAGCAGTTCTTC
.	TRBV5-5	.	TRBJ2-3	CASSPTGTDTQYF	TGTGCCAGCAGCCCTACAGGGACAGATACGCAGTATTTT
TRBD2	TRBV4-1	.	TRBJ2-2	CASSQVAGGLPGELFF	TGCGCCAGCAGCCAGGTAGCGGGGGGGCTTCCCGGGGAGCTGTTTTTT
.	TRBV7-6	.	TRBJ2-7	CASSLTLGQSYEQYF	TGTGCCAGCAGCCTTACCTTAGGACAGTCCTACGAGCAGTACTTC
TRBD1	TRBV5-1	.	TRBJ1-1	CASSLDTGGGTEAFF	TGCGCCAGCAGCTTGGATACAGGGGGAGGCACTGAAGCTTTCTTT
.	TRBV19	.	TRBJ2-7	CASSMRGGVAYEQYF	TGTGCCAGTAGTATGCGCGGAGGGGTTGCGTACGAGCAGTACTTC
.	TRBV29-1	.	TRBJ1-2	CSVEEAGLGYGYTF	TGCAGCGTTGAAGAAGCGGGCCTAGGCTATGGCTACACCTTC
.	TRBV28	.	TRBJ1-5	CASSLGMGRVDQPQHF	TGTGCCAGCAGTTTGGGGATGGGACGCGTTGATCAGCCCCAGCATTTT
TRBD1	TRBV28	once	TRBJ1-4	CASSSRTGQEEKLFF	TGTGCCAGCAGTTCCCGGACAGGCCAGGAGGAAAAACTGTTTTTT
.	TRBV13	.	TRBJ1-5	CASSFGGMGYQPQHF	TGTGCCAGCAGCTTCGGAGGGATGGGGTATCAGCCCCAGCATTTT
.	TRBV7-2	.	TRBJ2-7	CASSLEAGRSSYEQYF	TGTGCCAGCAGCTTAGAGGCAGGGAGGAGCTCCTACGAGCAGTACTTC
.	TRBV9	few	TRBJ2-7	CASSVDYGSYEQYF	TGTGCCAGCAGCGTAGACTACGGCTCCTACGAGCAGTACTTC
TRBD2	TRBV4-3	.	TRBJ2-7	CASSQGTSGSDEQYF	TGCGCCAGCAGCCAGGGGACTAGCGGGAGCGACGAGCAGTACTTC
TRBD1	TRBV5-1	.	TRBJ1-4	CASSWGDRGKLFF	TGCGCCAGCAGCTGGGGGGACAGGGGAAAACTGTTTTTT
TRBD2	TRBV7-3	.	TRBJ2-1	CASRPGLAGGTSYNEQFF	TGTGCCAGCAGGCCGGGACTAGCGGGAGGGACCTCCTACAATGAGCAGTTCTTC
.	TRBV29-1	.	TRBJ2-2	CSVVGRGNTGELFF	TGCAGCGTTGTAGGTAGGGGAAACACCGGGGAGCTGTTTTTT
.	TRBV5-8	.	TRBJ1-2	CASSLGWTVHGYTF	TGTGCCAGCAGCTTAGGGTGGACAGTACATGGCTACACCTTC
.	TRBV6-5	.	TRBJ2-2	CASSYRTGELFF	TGTGCCAGCAGTTACAGAACCGGGGAGCTGTTTTTT
.	TRBV5-1	.	TRBJ1-1	CASSLAGTVNTEAFF	TGCGCCAGCAGCTTGGCCGGGACGGTGAACACTGAAGCTTTCTTT
TRBD1	TRBV6-1	.	TRBJ1-5	CASSEQTGVDQPQHF	TGTGCCAGCAGTGAACAGACAGGGGTGGATCAGCCCCAGCATTTT
.	TRBV28	.	TRBJ1-1	CASSPSGWAEAFF	TGTGCCAGCAGTCCGTCGGGGTGGGCTGAAGCTTTCTTT
.	TRBV12-3/TRBV12-4	.	TRBJ1-2	CASSLWGADGYTF	TGTGCCAGCAGTTTATGGGGGGCTGATGGCTACACCTTC
TRBD1	TRBV3-1/TRBV3-2	.	TRBJ2-7	CASSQERQGSYEQYF	TGTGCCAGCAGCCAGGAGCGACAGGGAAGCTACGAGCAGTACTTC
.	TRBV27	few	TRBJ2-7	CATFTSSYEQYF	TGTGCCACCTTCACATCCTCCTACGAGCAGTACTTC
.	TRBV6-5	.	TRBJ2-4	CASRMTLTRENIQYF	TGTGCCAGCAGAATGACACTGACAAGGGAAAACATTCAGTACTTC
TRBD1	TRBV7-9	.	TRBJ2-2	CASSLGRDRHTGELFF	TGTGCCAGCAGCTTAGGTCGGGACAGACACACCGGGGAGCTGTTTTTT
.	TRBV7-2	.	TRBJ1-1	CASSLSNTEAFF	TGTGCCAGCAGCTTATCCAACACTGAAGCTTTCTTT
.	TRBV7-2	once	TRBJ1-1	CASSLFAGAGTEAFF	TGTGCCAGCAGCTTATTCGCGGGGGCGGGCACTGAAGCTTTCTTT
TRBD1	TRBV11-2	.	TRBJ1-2	CASSSRQGKHLSNYGYTF	TGTGCCAGCAGCTCCCGACAGGGGAAACACCTATCTAACTATGGCTACACCTTC
.	TRBV27	.	TRBJ1-5	CASSFARSKPQHF	TGTGCCAGCAGTTTTGCCCGCAGTAAGCCCCAGCATTTT
.	TRBV3-1/TRBV3-2	.	TRBJ2-7	CASSQDRWQGFDEQYF	TGTGCCAGCAGCCAAGATCGGTGGCAAGGCTTCGACGAGCAGTACTTC
.	TRBV7-3	.	TRBJ2-1	CASSTPGNEQFF	TGTGCCAGCAGCACTCCAGGGAACGAGCAGTTCTTC
TRBD2	TRBV7-3	.	TRBJ2-1	CASSLAGEDNEQFF	TGTGCCAGCAGCTTAGCGGGAGAGGATAATGAGCAGTTCTTC
.	TRBV14	once	TRBJ2-3	CASSHDLVTQYF	TGTGCCAGCAGCCACGACTTAGTTACGCAGTATTTT
.	TRBV9	.	TRBJ2-5	CASSVGSADETQYF	TGTGCCAGCAGCGTAGGTTCCGCGGACGAGACCCAGTACTTC
.	TRBV5-1	.	TRBJ1-2	CASSSRTWSKSDTSNYGYTF	TGCGCCAGCAGCTCGCGCACCTGGTCAAAGAGCGATACATCTAACTATGGCTACACCTTC
.	TRBV28	.	TRBJ2-2	CASRMGGNTGELFF	TGTGCCAGCAGGATGGGCGGGAACACCGGGGAGCTGTTTTTT
.	TRBV16	.	TRBJ1-4	CASSQSGSTNEKLFF	TGTGCCAGCAGCCAATCGGGATCAACTAATGAAAAACTGTTTTTT
.	TRBV12-3/TRBV12-4	.	TRBJ2-2	CATGPFGELFF	TGTGCCACCGGGCCTTTCGGGGAGCTGTTTTTT
TRBD2	TRBV7-6	once	TRBJ2-7	CASSLAPLASGSYEQYF	TGTGCCAGCAGCTTAGCGCCGCTGGCTAGCGGGAGCTACGAGCAGTACTTC
TRBD2	TRBV11-2	once	TRBJ2-1	CASSFRGLAGGRSRNEQFF	TGTGCCAGCAGCTTTAGGGGACTAGCGGGGGGCAGAAGTCGCAATGAGCAGTTCTTC
.	TRBV6-2/TRBV6-3	.	TRBJ2-3	CASSTAVRRGRRDTQYF	TGTGCCAGCAGCACCGCGGTACGGCGGGGTCGAAGGGATACGCAGTATTTT
.	TRBV11-3	.	TRBJ2-2	CASSSSSGLRNTGELFF	TGTGCCAGCAGCTCCTCATCGGGGCTACGTAACACCGGGGAGCTGTTTTTT
.	TRBV2	.	TRBJ2-3	CASSENVFKYF	TGTGCCAGCAGTGAAAACGTCTTTAAGTATTTT
TRBD1	TRBV5-4	.	TRBJ1-1	CASSLVLTGQVNTEAFF	TGTGCCAGCAGCTTGGTGTTAACGGGACAGGTGAACACTGAAGCTTTCTTT
.	TRBV4-3	.	TRBJ2-7	CASSQDLPPPKGYEQYF	TGCGCCAGCAGCCAAGATCTCCCACCCCCTAAGGGCTACGAGCAGTACTTC
.	TRBV7-3	.	TRBJ2-7	CASSLLKRPGQGRFGDEQYF	TGTGCCAGCAGCTTATTAAAACGGCCAGGGCAGGGAAGGTTCGGGGACGAGCAGTACTTC
.	TRBV3-1/TRBV3-2	.	TRBJ1-4	CASSPIIGRLFF	TGTGCCAGCAGCCCCATCATCGGAAGACTGTTTTTT
.	TRBV6-5	.	TRBJ2-3	CASGNQQANTQYF	TGTGCCAGCGGAAACCAACAGGCGAATACGCAGTATTTT
.	TRBV25-1	few	TRBJ2-7	CASSAVVDNLRLGYEQYF	TGTGCCAGCAGTGCAGTCGTAGACAATTTACGCCTCGGGTACGAGCAGTACTTC
TRBD2	TRBV3-1/TRBV3-2	.	TRBJ2-3	CASSQGLAGNTDTQYF	TGTGCCAGCAGCCAAGGGTTAGCGGGGAACACAGATACGCAGTATTTT
.	TRBV28	.	TRBJ1-1	CASSSTGLSTEAFF	TGTGCCAGCAGTTCTACAGGGCTTAGTACTGAAGCTTTCTTT
.	TRBV29-1	.	TRBJ1-2	CSFKDGYYGYTF	TGCAGCTTTAAGGACGGTTACTATGGCTACACCTTC
.	TRBV7-9	.	TRBJ2-4	CASSFIAGIQYF	TGTGCCAGCAGCTTTATCGCGGGCATTCAGTACTTC